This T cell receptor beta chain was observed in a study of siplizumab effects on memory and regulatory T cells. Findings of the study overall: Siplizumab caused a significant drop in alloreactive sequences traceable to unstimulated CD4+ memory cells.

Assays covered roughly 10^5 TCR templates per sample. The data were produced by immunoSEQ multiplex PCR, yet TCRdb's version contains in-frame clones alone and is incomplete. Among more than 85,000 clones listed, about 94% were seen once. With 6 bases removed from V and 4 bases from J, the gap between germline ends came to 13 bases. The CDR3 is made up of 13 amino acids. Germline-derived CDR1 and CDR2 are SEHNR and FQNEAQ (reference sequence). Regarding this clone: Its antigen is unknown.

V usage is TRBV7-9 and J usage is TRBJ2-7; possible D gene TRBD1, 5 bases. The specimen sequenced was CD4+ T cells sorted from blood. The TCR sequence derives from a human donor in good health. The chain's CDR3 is CASRSKGPYEQYF. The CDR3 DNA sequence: TGTGCCAGCAGGTCTAAGGGGCCGTACGAGCAGTACTTC.